A selection of T cell receptor beta chains follows, all from one sample in a study of a mutant IDH1 vaccine in newly diagnosed glioma. These receptors' targets are unknown. The assay was immunoSEQ multiplex PCR, and TCRdb's table has in-frame clones only and misses some. The sample has approximately 50,000 clones; approximately 87% are singletons. Specimen: PBMCs, collected from a glioma patient whose treatment included an IDH1 peptide vaccine. The receptors were sampled from a man between 40 and 49 years old with glioma. Each CDR3 is given with its conserved first and last residue. D genes are given only for firm matches. Not all rows give a size; the values are once, few, many and, for expanded clones, a class.

D gene	clone size	V gene	J gene	CDR3 DNA	CDR3 protein
.	.	TRBV5-6	TRBJ1-2	TGTGCCAGCAGCTTGCGGGGCGGAGGCTATGGCTACACCTTC	CASSLRGGGYGYTF
TRBD1	.	TRBV7-6	TRBJ1-3	TGTGCCAGCAGCGCGGAATCAGGGGGCTCTGGAAACACCATATATTTT	CASSAESGGSGNTIYF
.	.	TRBV6-5	TRBJ1-2	TGTGCCAGCAGTCGAGGGCAATCTAACTATGGCTACACCTTC	CASSRGQSNYGYTF
TRBD1	.	TRBV27	TRBJ2-7	TGTGCCAGCAGTTTATCGGTCGGGCAGGGGGTAGAGCAGTACTTC	CASSLSVGQGVEQYF
TRBD1	.	TRBV2	TRBJ1-5	TGTGCCAGCAGTGAACCTACAGGGGGCCGGGTTCAGCCCCAGCATTTT	CASSEPTGGRVQPQHF
.	.	TRBV11-2	TRBJ2-7	TGTGCCAGCACCGTGACAAATTCCTACGAGCAGTACTTC	CASTVTNSYEQYF
.	.	TRBV27	TRBJ2-5	TGTGCCAGCAGTTTAAACGGGGGCCAAGAGACCCAGTACTTC	CASSLNGGQETQYF
TRBD1	.	TRBV19	TRBJ1-5	TGTGCCAGTAGTACCAACAGGGGGCCCGGCAATCAGCCCCAGCATTTT	CASSTNRGPGNQPQHF
TRBD2	.	TRBV7-6	TRBJ2-7	TGTGCCAGCAGCTTTGTTCCGGGACTAGCGGGAGGAACCTACGAGCAGTACTTC	CASSFVPGLAGGTYEQYF
.	.	TRBV19	TRBJ2-7	TGTGCCAGTAGTATAGCTTCGGGGGCTTCGACCTACGAGCAGTACTTC	CASSIASGASTYEQYF
TRBD2	.	TRBV19	TRBJ2-2	TGTGCCAGTAGTATAGATGCGGGAGTGGCCGGGGAGCTGTTTTTT	CASSIDAGVAGELFF
TRBD2	.	TRBV5-6	TRBJ2-2	TGTGCCAGCAGCGGCCCTAGCGGGAGAGGCTCCGGGGAGCTGTTTTTT	CASSGPSGRGSGELFF
TRBD1	.	TRBV19	TRBJ1-2	TGTGCCAGTAGCCGACTGGACAGGGGGGACTATGGCTACACCTTC	CASSRLDRGDYGYTF
.	few	TRBV2	TRBJ1-2	TGTGCCAGCAGTGTTGAACACTATGGCTACACCTTC	CASSVEHYGYTF
TRBD2	.	TRBV4-2	TRBJ2-3	TGTGCCAGTTCCTTGGGACTAGCGGAAAGCACAGATACGCAGTATTTT	CASSLGLAESTDTQYF
.	.	TRBV7-2	TRBJ2-2	TGTGCCAGCAGCTTAGCAAATGTGGAGACCGGGGAGCTGTTTTTT	CASSLANVETGELFF
.	.	TRBV19	TRBJ1-2	TGTGCCAGTAGTGTCGGGTTTAACTATGGCTACACCTTC	CASSVGFNYGYTF
.	.	TRBV6-5	TRBJ1-1	TGTGCCAGCACCTCCTCACCGTGGGACACTGAAGCTTTCTTT	CASTSSPWDTEAFF
TRBD2	.	TRBV13	TRBJ2-7	TGTGCCAGCAGCTTAGAATTAAGACTAGCGGGAGGACCTCTCATGGAGCAGTACTTC	CASSLELRLAGGPLMEQYF
.	.	TRBV5-6	TRBJ2-2	TGTGCCAGCAGCTTGTTAGGTCGTCAGAACACCGGGGAGCTGTTTTTT	CASSLLGRQNTGELFF
TRBD1	.	TRBV15	TRBJ1-5	TGTGCCACCAGCTCTCAGGGGGAAGTAAATCAGCCCCAGCATTTT	CATSSQGEVNQPQHF
.	few	TRBV6-5	TRBJ1-1	TGTGCCAGCAGGGGCAGATCAGGTTCTGAAGCTTTCTTT	CASRGRSGSEAFF
.	.	TRBV6-5	TRBJ2-5	TGTGCCAGCACGGAAGAACCGGGGAACCAAGAGACCCAGTACTTC	CASTEEPGNQETQYF
.	few	TRBV19	TRBJ1-5	TGTGCCACCACCCCCCGACAGGTCTATAGCAATCAGCCCCAGCATTTT	CATTPRQVYSNQPQHF
.	.	TRBV19	TRBJ2-7	TGTGCCAGTAGACCTCCAGAAGGCTACGAGCAGTACTTC	CASRPPEGYEQYF
TRBD2	once	TRBV18	TRBJ2-7	TGTGCCAGCTCACCGGCTAGCGGCTACGAGCAGTACTTC	CASSPASGYEQYF
TRBD2	.	TRBV7-9	TRBJ2-3	TGTGCCAGCAGCTTAAATCTAGCGGGAGCAGGAGATACGCAGTATTTT	CASSLNLAGAGDTQYF
.	few	TRBV7-9	TRBJ2-1	TGTGCCAGCGGAAACAGGGTCGGTGAGCAGTTCTTC	CASGNRVGEQFF
.	.	TRBV18	TRBJ2-7	TGTGCCAGCTCACCGATTCTGACATTCATCGAGTACGAGCAGTACTTC	CASSPILTFIEYEQYF
TRBD1	.	TRBV25-1	TRBJ2-7	TGTGCCAGCAGTGCAGGACAGGGGACCTACGAGCAGTACTTC	CASSAGQGTYEQYF
.	.	TRBV18	TRBJ2-7	TGTGCCAGCACACCAGGGGAGGGATACGAGCAGTACTTC	CASTPGEGYEQYF
.	.	TRBV6-4	TRBJ2-7	TGTGCCAGCAGCCCCCCCCGCGGTTGGAGCTCCTACGAGCAGTACTTC	CASSPPRGWSSYEQYF
.	.	TRBV19	TRBJ2-5	TGTGCCAGTAGACCGCGGCCCCGAACTCAAGAGACCCAGTACTTC	CASRPRPRTQETQYF
.	.	TRBV7-9	TRBJ1-2	TGTGCCAGCAGGACCAGCGCTAACTATGGCTACACCTTC	CASRTSANYGYTF
.	few	TRBV18	TRBJ1-5	TGTGCCAGCTCACCACCCTGGGGGAGCCAGCCCCAGCATTTT	CASSPPWGSQPQHF
TRBD2	.	TRBV4-1	TRBJ2-7	TGCGCCAGCAGCCTGACTAGCGGGAGTTACGAGCAGTACTTC	CASSLTSGSYEQYF
.	.	TRBV2	TRBJ2-7	TGTGCCAGCAGGACGAACAGGGACTCCGAGCAGTACTTC	CASRTNRDSEQYF
TRBD2	.	TRBV7-6	TRBJ2-7	TGTGCCAGCAGCTCCCTCGGGGGTAGCGGGAGCTCCTACGAGCAGTACTTC	CASSSLGGSGSSYEQYF
.	.	TRBV5-1	TRBJ2-7	TGCGCCAGCAGCTTGGCTCCCGGGACAAACTACGAGCAGTACTTC	CASSLAPGTNYEQYF
TRBD2	once	TRBV5-6	TRBJ2-5	TGTGCCAGCAGCCCGGGACTAGCGGGAGGGCCGGAGACCCAGTACTTC	CASSPGLAGGPETQYF
.	.	TRBV19	TRBJ2-1	TGTGCCAGTGCTTACGGGGCCTACAATGAGCAGTTCTTC	CASAYGAYNEQFF
TRBD1	.	TRBV7-8	TRBJ1-5	TGTGCCAGCAGCTTATTTGGGGGGGACAGAAGGGTTAGCAATCAGCCCCAGCATTTT	CASSLFGGDRRVSNQPQHF
TRBD1	.	TRBV7-9	TRBJ1-4	TGTGCCAGCGGGTCCGGGACAGTCAATGAAAAACTGTTTTTT	CASGSGTVNEKLFF
.	.	TRBV5-1	TRBJ1-4	TGCGCCAGCAGCTTGGGAGGGACCCCAACTAATGAAAAACTGTTTTTT	CASSLGGTPTNEKLFF
.	.	TRBV7-2	TRBJ2-5	TGTGCCAGCAGCTTAACTCTAACGGAAGAGACCCAGTACTTC	CASSLTLTEETQYF